The 10 T cell receptor beta chains in this list originate from one sample, sequenced in a study of shared clonotypes between healthy human individuals. Measured with immunoSEQ multiplex PCR; TCRdb has only the in-frame clones, and not every one. The data show 730,000 or so clones, with around 72% seen just once and around 1.8% held by the top ten. The sample comprised memory CD4+ T cells sorted from blood. Sample subset: CD45RA-negative fraction. The receptors here all came from a woman aged 25 to 39 in good health.

CDR3 sequence: CASSLGGVGTQYF. The CDR3 DNA sequence: TGTGCCAGCAGTTTAGGGGGGGTCGGGACCCAGTACTTC. The V gene is TRBV28, the J gene TRBJ2-5; 7 bases fit TRBD2. Germline-derived CDR1 and CDR2 are MDHEN and SYDVKM. Trimming cost V 2 bases and J 7 bases; bases outside gene matches: 4. The CDR3 is 13 residues long.

Concerning this clone itself: Additional DNA sequences in this sample encode the identical CDR3. The gene calls are TRBV4-1 and TRBJ2-7, with TRBD2 matching over 10 bases. The ends lost 1 base at V and 0 bases at J; junction bases unmatched: 0. The germline CDR1 and CDR2 sequences are MGHRA and YSYEKL. The CDR3 is made up of 15 amino acids. CDR3 in amino acids: CASSQGLAGSYEQYF. The CDR3 DNA reads as TGCGCCAGCAGCCAAGGACTAGCGGGCTCCTACGAGCAGTACTTC.

The V gene is TRBV18, the J gene TRBJ2-3, with 9 bases aligning to TRBD1. The CDR3 is 15 amino acids. Germline-derived CDR1 and CDR2 are KGHSH and LQKENI. The J segment lost 0 bases and the V segment lost 5 bases, leaving 3 bases of the junction unmatched. The CDR3 DNA reads as TGTGCCAGCTCATCCGGGACAGGGAGCACAGATACGCAGTATTTT. This gives the protein CASSSGTGSTDTQYF.

The chain links TRBV7-2 to TRBJ2-3; 9 nucleotides agree with TRBD1. This CDR3 spans 14 amino acids. Germline-derived CDR1 and CDR2 are SGHTA and FQGNSA. V shed 5 bases, J shed 5 bases, and the junction held 5 bases outside the gene matches. CDR3 nucleotides: TGTGCCAGCAGCCAACAGGGGGCTGGAGATACGCAGTATTTT. As protein: CASSQQGAGDTQYF.

The chain is built from TRBV4-2 and TRBJ2-7; either TRBD1 or TRBD2 may supply D (5 bases each). Trimming left V 0 bases short and J 0 bases short, with 9 bases between. The CDR3 totals 15 residues. Germline V gene lookup returns CDR1 LGHNA and CDR2 YNFKEQ. CDR3 protein: CASSQDRGLSYEQYF. The CDR3 bases are TGTGCCAGCAGCCAAGACCGGGGCCTCTCCTACGAGCAGTACTTC.

The chain recombines TRBV15 with TRBJ2-5; D gene ambiguous. Germline V lookup: CDR1 LNHNV, CDR2 YYDKDF (reference sequence). V was clipped by 3 bases and J by 0 bases, with 11 bases between them. CDR3 length: 15 residues. The CDR3 sequence is CATSRTRSYQETQYF. Here the CDR3 DNA reads TGTGCCACCAGCAGGACTCGGAGTTACCAAGAGACCCAGTACTTC.

The rearrangement uses TRBV7-9 and TRBJ1-1; 10 positions match TRBD1. This CDR3 contains 14 residues. Germline CDR1 and CDR2: SEHNR and FQNEAQ (reference sequence). V lost 4 bases and J lost 6; bases outside the gene matches: 5. The CDR3 sequence: CASSWGQGFPEAFF. The CDR3 bases are TGTGCCAGCAGCTGGGGACAGGGGTTCCCTGAAGCTTTCTTT.

V and J are TRBV6-1 and TRBJ1-3, with TRBD1 identical over 9 bases. Germline V lookup: CDR1 MNHNS, CDR2 SASEGT. After removal of 6 bases from V and 4 bases from J, the junction contained 4 bases not matched to a gene. The CDR3 runs 14 residues. The CDR3 spells CASRDRGGGNTIYF. The CDR3 DNA reads as TGTGCCAGCAGAGACAGGGGGGGCGGAAACACCATATATTTT.

The chain employs TRBV19 and TRBJ2-1; 7 bases are shared with TRBD2. The CDR3 has 11 residues. V lost 9 bases to trimming and J lost 12 bases; unmatched junction nucleotides: 8. Germline V lookup: CDR1 LNHDA, CDR2 SQIVND (reference sequence). DNA of the CDR3: TGTGCCAGCCAAACGGGAGGAAGGCAGTTCTTC. This sequence encodes CASQTGGRQFF.

This clone has a single count. The rearrangement uses TRBV29-1 and TRBJ2-3; D might be TRBD2 (6 bases). The V and J ends lost 3 bases and 4 bases respectively, with 11 bases between them. The CDR3 length is 13 residues. Germline lookup yields CDR1 SQVTM and CDR2 ANQGSEA. The CDR3 DNA sequence: TGCAGCGTTGAGGGGACTGCAGCAGATACGCAGTATTTT. Residues: CSVEGTAADTQYF.